The 2 T cell receptor beta chains reported below all come from one sample, sequenced in a study of human versus mouse CDR3 diversity and MHC coevolution. Sequencing was performed with immunoSEQ multiplex PCR; in TCRdb, only in-frame clones are kept and a portion is missing. Of around 77,000 clones detected, roughly 92% appear once; the ten largest clones hold around 0.15%. Sequenced material: naive CD4+ T cells from blood. Subset given: CD45RO-negative CD62L-positive naive CD4 T cells. These receptors were obtained from a person aged 25-75 years in good health.

The chain has TRBV5-1 and TRBJ2-3; D perhaps matches TRBD1 (6 bases). Germline V lookup: CDR1 SGHRS, CDR2 YFSETQ. This CDR3 contains 16 residues. V lost 5 bases and J 2 bases, leaving 18 bases between the germline ends. The CDR3 region has the DNA TGCGCCAGCAGTCGTGATCGAGGGGGAGTCACAGATACGCAGTATTTT. Protein product: CASSRDRGGVTDTQYF.

The gene calls are TRBV27 and TRBJ1-1, with D unresolved. Per the germline V gene, CDR1 is MNHEY and CDR2 is SMNVEV (reference sequence). The CDR3 length is 14 residues. V lost 5 bases to trimming and J lost 1 base, with 11 bases between them. This CDR3 is CASSPTIQNTEAFF. The DNA for the CDR3 is TGTGCCAGCAGTCCAACAATCCAGAACACTGAAGCTTTCTTT.